This TCR beta chain was sequenced in a study of cytomegalovirus exposure and HLA in healthy donors. Notes on the study in general: TCR clusters originating in the first cohort tended to co-occur in the approximately 120 validation repertoires, according to a later analysis.

Some clones are missing from TCRdb's copy, which holds only in-frame ones; the method was immunoSEQ multiplex PCR. The sample holds 150,000 to 200,000 clones, approximately 84% seen once. As for this clone: Its antigen is undetermined.

With 5 bases removed from V and 6 bases from J, the gap between germline ends came to 17 bases. Germline values: CDR1 SGHAT, CDR2 FQDESV (reference sequence). The CDR3 has 14 amino acids. V usage is TRBV11-1 and J usage is TRBJ2-7; TRBD2 might be the D (6 bases). The specimen was PBMCs. The source of this sequence is a man aged 18 to 29 in good health and CMV-seropositive. This chain's CDR3 is CASSKEPMGGEQYF. The CDR3 DNA follows: TGTGCCAGCAGCAAAGAACCTATGGGGGGCGAGCAGTACTTC.